This TCR beta chain comes out of a study of blood T cell repertoires in COVID-19. The CDR3 has 16 residues. The germline CDR1 and CDR2 sequences are ENHRY and SYGVKD. The trim removed 3 bases at V and 3 bases at J, leaving 4 bases unmatched. Sequencing used immunoSEQ multiplex PCR; TCRdb keeps in-frame clones, though not all of them. The sample includes about 110,000 clones, over 75% of them seen just once. Sequenced input: peripheral blood. The chain recombines TRBV10-3 with TRBJ1-5; 11 nucleotides line up with TRBD1. This TCR came from a woman aged 45-60 years with acute or convalescent COVID-19. This chain's CDR3 is CAISDGTGGVNQPQHF. CDR3 coding DNA: TGTGCCATCAGTGACGGGACAGGGGGAGTCAATCAGCCCCAGCATTTT.